This T cell receptor beta chain comes out of a study of CD8+CD57+ T cells in acquired aplastic anemia listed by TCRdb under 2018. For the study in its entirety: On average, sorted CD4+ and CD8+ cells yielded about 3 ug of extracted DNA, with a range of roughly 0.19 to 27.4 ug. CD8+CD57+ expansion was defined as frequency above the mean frequency observed in healthy subjects.

Measured from the cysteine to the phenylalanine, the CDR3 is 14 residues long. Of the read, only the CDR3 DNA is kept; its 42 bases are in frame from base 1. V and J lose 7 bases and 3 bases, and a span of 15 bases separates them. Taken from the germline V gene, the CDR1 and CDR2 loops are SQVTM and ANQGSEA. Study-wide conclusions, independent of this receptor: Around 27 CD8+ CDR3 sequences were found to be shared between patients and controls, but these sequences appeared to be highly expressed in patients and within the immunodominant clones of the patients. No significant difference in CD8+ Simpson's diversity was found between patients and healthy controls (P=0.060).

The patients picked for sequencing were ones in whom flow cytometry had shown an expansion of CD8+CD57+ cells. Every patient had a diagnosis of severe acquired aplastic anemia based on International Study of Aplastic Anemia and Agranulocytosis and Camitta criteria. No patient had received any therapy when blood was sampled. In this study, sorted CD4+ and CD8+ T cells from the blood of healthy subjects and of severe aplastic anemia patients had their TCR repertoires deep-sequenced. Patients were enrolled in the USA under clinicaltrials.gov protocols 00001620, 01623167, 00001397, 00071045, 00081523 and 00961064. Ficoll-Paque density gradient centrifugation was used to isolate peripheral blood mononuclear cells. Before DNA was extracted, CD4+ and CD8+ T cells were sorted using either FACS or magnetic beads. Genomic DNA served as template for TCR beta VDJ combination and CDR3 sequence profiling. TCR repertoire sequencing was run on an Illumina HiSeq 2000. Per the original workflow: Repertoire assessment relied on Simpson's diversity index, CDR3 size and DJ length profiles, and TRBV/TRBJ rearrangement plots. The most abundant DNA sequence in the deep sequencing data was taken as the immunodominant clone. CDR3 amino acid sequences were checked for sharing between subjects and were compared against published repertoires and the VDJdb database. TCRdb reprocessed the public reads (quality trimming at Q25 with fastp, clone calling with MiXCR) and kept in-frame beta chains. Merged by CDR3 protein, the rows form single entries marked with the most common genes and DNA. These V and J calls are TCRdb output, not the study's own analysis. The sample yields 200,000 to 250,000 distinct CDR3 sequences; approximately 65% were counted once. The ten largest clonotypes hold roughly 62% of the sample.

This clonotype was recorded only once. Its antigen is still unknown. Per-base quality was not reported, and no clone a single base away is much larger than it. One read alone is a weak basis. Material for sequencing was sorted CD4+, CD8+, or CD8+CD57+ T cells (not recorded which) from PBMCs. The chain couples TRBV29-1 to TRBJ1-4; TRBD1 is perhaps the D gene, given 5 matching bases. The receptor was isolated from a human donor with aplastic anemia. The CDR3 in this case is CSGGEQAANEKLFF. The sequenced DNA: TGCAGCGGGGGGGAACAAGCAGCTAATGAAAAACTGTTTTTT.